This T cell receptor beta chain was retrieved from a study of T cell clonality in common variable immunodeficiency. Regarding the study as a whole: Fewer deletions and N-nucleotide insertions were reportedly seen in common variable immunodeficiency TCR beta sequences. CVID subjects shared fewer TCRbeta clones than healthy controls did.

CDR1 and CDR2 from the germline V gene are DFQATT and SNEGSKA (reference sequence). The CDR3 extends over 15 amino acids. V shed 5 bases and J shed 1 base, with 17 bases lying between them. In its sample, this clone ranks as medium-sized (0.01 to 0.1%). What it binds is unknown. The CDR3 goes on 3 residues after the read ends, and that part is filled in from the germline J gene. CVID meant reduced serum IgG, IgA and/or IgM plus specific antibody deficiency. Most patients and controls had Caucasian heritage. CVID and control samples used equivalent genomic DNA input. Some clones are missing from TCRdb's copy, which holds only in-frame ones; the method was immunoSEQ multiplex PCR. Recorded here are about 9,200 clones, none singletons.

The receptor comes from a human donor with common variable immunodeficiency. Specimen: peripheral blood mononuclear cells. The rearrangement uses TRBV20-1 and TRBJ1-2, with a weak D call TRBD1 (6 bases). The CDR3 bases that were read are TGCAGTGCTCGGACAGCCTTGGGTTATAACTATGGC. This sequence encodes CSARTALGYNYG. The full CDR3 sequence reads CSARTALGYNYGYTF.